This is a list of T cell receptor beta chains from one sample in a study of early T cells in non-severe SARS-CoV-2 infection. TCRdb re-called the 5' RACE reads with MiXCR, one entry per CDR3 protein. This table has roughly 75,000 distinct CDR3 sequences, 7.5% to 10% appearing once. The sequencing input was whole blood. These receptors came from an adult who was a healthcare worker with PCR-confirmed SARS-CoV-2 infection or an uninfected control (not recorded which). Each CDR3 is given with its conserved first and last residue. A D gene is named only where the DNA matches it firmly. The size entry is marked missing in some rows and otherwise reads once, few, many or a size class.

j_call: TRBJ2-7; d_call: TRBD2; clone_size: many; v_call: TRBV28; cdr3_nt: TGTGCCAGCAGTCCACTAGCGGGACCGACCTACGAGCAGTACTTC; cdr3_aa: CASSPLAGPTYEQYF
j_call: TRBJ1-6; d_call: TRBD1; clone_size: many; v_call: TRBV20-1; cdr3_nt: TGCAGTGCTAGAGATAGGGGACAGACCTATAATTCACCCCTCCACTTT; cdr3_aa: CSARDRGQTYNSPLHF
j_call: TRBJ2-2; d_call: -; clone_size: -; v_call: TRBV27; cdr3_nt: TGTGCCAGCAGTTTAAGATACGGGGAGCTGTTTTTT; cdr3_aa: CASSLRYGELFF
j_call: TRBJ2-1; d_call: -; clone_size: many; v_call: TRBV7-9; cdr3_nt: TGTGCCAGCAGGGCCGGGACTTTCTCCTACAATGAGCAGTTCTTC; cdr3_aa: CASRAGTFSYNEQFF
j_call: TRBJ2-7; d_call: -; clone_size: few; v_call: TRBV6-1; cdr3_nt: TGTGCCAGCAGGTCGAACGTGGGGCAGTACTTC; cdr3_aa: CASRSNVGQYF
j_call: TRBJ2-7; d_call: TRBD2; clone_size: -; v_call: TRBV20-1; cdr3_nt: TGCAGTGCTAGACCACTCCCTAGTAAGCTCCCTTGGGACTACTACGAGCAGTACTTC; cdr3_aa: CSARPLPSKLPWDYYEQYF
j_call: TRBJ2-3; d_call: -; clone_size: many; v_call: TRBV6-2/TRBV6-3; cdr3_nt: TGTGCCAGCAGTTGGGGAACTAGCACAGATACGCAGTATTTT; cdr3_aa: CASSWGTSTDTQYF
j_call: TRBJ2-5; d_call: -; clone_size: -; v_call: TRBV18; cdr3_nt: TGTGCCAGCTTGCTGCAAGAGACCCAGTACTTC; cdr3_aa: CASLLQETQYF
j_call: TRBJ2-1; d_call: -; clone_size: few; v_call: TRBV6-6; cdr3_nt: TGTGCCAGCAAGCCAGGGAAGTCCTACAATGAGCAGTTCTTC; cdr3_aa: CASKPGKSYNEQFF
j_call: TRBJ1-4; d_call: -; clone_size: -; v_call: TRBV28; cdr3_nt: TGTGCCATAGGGACAACTGTAGGGGAAAAACTGTTTTTT; cdr3_aa: CAIGTTVGEKLFF
j_call: TRBJ1-4; d_call: -; clone_size: many; v_call: TRBV30; cdr3_nt: TGTGCCTGGAGGTGGACCGGGGGTGAAAAACTGTTTTTT; cdr3_aa: CAWRWTGGEKLFF
j_call: TRBJ1-2; d_call: -; clone_size: many; v_call: TRBV27; cdr3_nt: TGTGCCAGCAGTTCACTGGGTTCGTTAGGGCGCACCTATGGCTACACCTTC; cdr3_aa: CASSSLGSLGRTYGYTF
j_call: TRBJ1-6; d_call: -; clone_size: many; v_call: TRBV7-9; cdr3_nt: TGTGCCAGCAGTGCCACCGGACCGGGGAGTCCACCCCTCCACTTT; cdr3_aa: CASSATGPGSPPLHF
j_call: TRBJ2-7; d_call: -; clone_size: few; v_call: TRBV7-2; cdr3_nt: TGTGCCAGCAGCCAGGTTGCATACGAGCAGTACTTC; cdr3_aa: CASSQVAYEQYF
j_call: TRBJ2-5; d_call: -; clone_size: few; v_call: TRBV2; cdr3_nt: TGTGCCAGCAACCCCATCAAGACCCAGTACTTC; cdr3_aa: CASNPIKTQYF
j_call: TRBJ2-6; d_call: TRBD1; clone_size: many; v_call: TRBV7-2; cdr3_nt: TGTGCCAGCAGCTTCGGGACAGGGGTGTTCACTGGGGCCAACGTCCTGACTTTC; cdr3_aa: CASSFGTGVFTGANVLTF
j_call: TRBJ1-1; d_call: TRBD1; clone_size: few; v_call: TRBV5-1; cdr3_nt: TGCGCCAGCAGCCCGGCCGGGACAGCGATGAACACTGAAGCTTTCTTT; cdr3_aa: CASSPAGTAMNTEAFF
j_call: TRBJ2-3; d_call: TRBD2; clone_size: many; v_call: TRBV20-1; cdr3_nt: TGCAGTGCCCCGAAGCGGGAGGAAGGCACAGATACGCAGTATTTT; cdr3_aa: CSAPKREEGTDTQYF
j_call: TRBJ2-1; d_call: TRBD2; clone_size: many; v_call: TRBV10-2; cdr3_nt: TGCGCCAGCAGAACCGCCGGGACTAGCTACGAAAGGCAGTTCTTC; cdr3_aa: CASRTAGTSYERQFF
j_call: TRBJ1-1; d_call: -; clone_size: once; v_call: TRBV12-3/TRBV12-4; cdr3_nt: TGTGCCAGCAGCCTTGAAGGCGGCGGTGAAGCTTTCTTT; cdr3_aa: CASSLEGGGEAFF
j_call: TRBJ2-1; d_call: -; clone_size: -; v_call: TRBV19; cdr3_nt: TGTGCCAGTAGTGAGATGAGCTCCTACAATGAGCAGTCCTTC; cdr3_aa: CASSEMSSYNEQSF
j_call: TRBJ1-5; d_call: TRBD1; clone_size: many; v_call: TRBV4-1; cdr3_nt: TGCGCCAGCAGCTCACAGACAGGGAGTACCAATCAGCCCCAGCATTTT; cdr3_aa: CASSSQTGSTNQPQHF
j_call: TRBJ2-2; d_call: -; clone_size: -; v_call: TRBV7-2; cdr3_nt: TGTGCCAGCAGCTTTGACAGGTGGAACACCGGGGAGCTGTTTTTT; cdr3_aa: CASSFDRWNTGELFF
j_call: TRBJ1-5; d_call: -; clone_size: many; v_call: TRBV3-1; cdr3_nt: TGTGCCAGCAGCCCCCAAGGGCTGAATCAGCCCCAGCATTTT; cdr3_aa: CASSPQGLNQPQHF
j_call: TRBJ2-1; d_call: TRBD2; clone_size: few; v_call: TRBV28; cdr3_nt: TGTGCCAGCAGTTTAGGACTAGCCGATGAGCAGTTCTTC; cdr3_aa: CASSLGLADEQFF
j_call: TRBJ2-7; d_call: -; clone_size: -; v_call: TRBV2; cdr3_nt: TGTGCCAGCAGTGAGGAGGGTCCATTC; cdr3_aa: CASSEEGPF
j_call: TRBJ2-1; d_call: TRBD2; clone_size: -; v_call: TRBV20-1; cdr3_nt: TGCAGTGCTAGAAGACTAGCGGGAGGGTCCGGTGAGCAGTTCTTC; cdr3_aa: CSARRLAGGSGEQFF
j_call: TRBJ2-1; d_call: -; clone_size: -; v_call: TRBV10-3; cdr3_nt: TGTGCCATCAACGGAGGTTACAATGAGCAGTTCTTC; cdr3_aa: CAINGGYNEQFF
j_call: TRBJ2-5; d_call: -; clone_size: many; v_call: TRBV27; cdr3_nt: TGTGCCAGCAGTTATCAACGGCACCAAGAGACCCAGTACTTC; cdr3_aa: CASSYQRHQETQYF